This TCR beta chain emerged from a study of CD8 T cells in ankylosing spondylitis. This CDR3 is built from 13 residues. V was clipped by 3 bases and J by 3 bases, with 12 bases between them. Germline V gene sequence: CDR1 DFQATT, CDR2 SNEGSKA (reference sequence). TCR beta libraries were made by quantitative 5'-RACE with molecular barcodes. TCRdb re-analysed the 5' RACE reads in MiXCR, keeping a single row per CDR3 protein. The data show approximately 45,000 distinct CDR3 sequences, approximately 10% seen once. This clonotype has at least ten counts. What it binds is not known. The study, taken as a whole, reports: Significant enrichment of disease-linked clones was reportedly seen in matched ankylosing spondylitis synovial fluid. The study identified a TCR beta motif of under ten highly homologous variants that appeared characteristic of ankylosing spondylitis blood. Reactive arthritis synovial fluid and blood were previously reported to contain some motif variants.

Sequenced material: blood, either unsorted or a sorted T cell fraction (not recorded which). The TCR sequence derives from a male donor with ankylosing spondylitis or in good health (not recorded which). The J gene is TRBJ2-7, the V gene TRBV20-1; D is tentatively TRBD1 or TRBD2 (5 bases each). The CDR3, as DNA: TGCAGTGCTAGGTTTTGGGGGAACTACGAGCAGTACTTC. It is translated as CSARFWGNYEQYF.